One sample yielded the 2 T cell receptor beta chains listed below, sequenced in a study of blood T cell repertoires in COVID-19. Profiled with immunoSEQ multiplex PCR; TCRdb holds only in-frame clones, not every one. The sample has about 140,000 clones, roughly 78% seen once. Sequencing used peripheral blood. These receptors all come from a man in his 60s with acute or convalescent COVID-19.

The DNA for the CDR3 is TGTGCCAGCAGCTTTAGGGAGGGTGACAGGGGCCACTATAATTCACCCCTCCACTTT. Amino acid sequence: CASSFREGDRGHYNSPLHF. The chain uses TRBV11-3 and TRBJ1-6, with 8 bases identical to TRBD1. CDR1 is SGHNT and CDR2 is YENEEA in the germline V gene. Trimming at V came to 3 bases and at J to 3 bases, leaving 13 bases not matched to a gene. CDR3 length: 19 amino acids.

The chain joins TRBV6-6 to TRBJ1-4; D remains ambiguous. Germline V gives CDR1 MNHNY, CDR2 SVGAGI (reference sequence). The V end lost 8 bases, the J end lost 0 bases, and 16 bases lay between the germline ends. The CDR3 sequence is 16 residues long. CDR3 sequence: CASGGLPGTTNEKLFF. CDR3 DNA sequence: TGTGCCAGCGGAGGTCTCCCGGGGACAACTAATGAAAAACTGTTTTTT.